This T cell receptor (beta chain) was obtained from a study of shared clonotypes between healthy human individuals. Study-level information: CD4 naive and CD4 memory each took three plates per donor, while CD8 naive took two and CD8 memory one.

This clone was recorded only once. The antigen remains unidentified. Within the sample, other DNA sequences also encode this same CDR3. The input for sorted-subset replicate PCRs was 200 to 250 ng DNA, 25,000 to 35,000 T cell genomes. Only in-frame clones appear in the TCRdb table, and some are missing; sequencing was by immunoSEQ multiplex PCR. Altogether around 2,000,000 clones are present, about 95% being singletons, with the ten largest covering 0.85% to 1.2%. V lost 5 bases, J lost 4 bases, and 4 bases stayed unmatched. This CDR3 comprises 13 residues. Germline V CDR1 and CDR2: SEHNR, FQNEAQ (reference sequence). Study findings and constraints: When naive CD4 clonotypes were compared across several donors, roughly 4.9% were shared. Clonotype sharing among donors, it was expected, would be affected by sequencing depth.

Naivety among CD8 cells was defined by CD45RO negativity and positive CCR7 selection, thereby excluding terminally differentiated effector memory CD45RA+ cells. The sequence was collected from a man between 18 and 35 years old in good health. The specimen sequenced was naive CD8+ T cells sorted from blood. The rearrangement uses TRBV7-9 and TRBJ2-5; TRBD2 matches at 7 bases. The CDR3 DNA sequence: TGTGCCAGCAGCCCCGGGGGGAGAGAGACCCAGTACTTC. This encodes CASSPGGRETQYF.